One and the same sample provided the 9 T cell receptor beta chains below, sequenced in a study of shared clonotypes between healthy human individuals. Measured with immunoSEQ multiplex PCR; TCRdb has only the in-frame clones, and not every one. The sample yields 400,000 to 500,000 clones, around 80% seen once. Source material: PBMCs. The receptors come from a woman in her 40s in good health. Some clones in this sample may be carry-over from other donors' samples.

This clone was observed a single time. The V call is TRBV10-3, the J call TRBJ1-2; the D gene is possibly TRBD1 (5 bases). Trimming left V 4 bases short and J 8 bases short, with 11 bases between. This CDR3 spans 12 amino acids. The germline V gene has CDR1 ENHRY and CDR2 SYGVKD. In DNA form, the CDR3 reads TGTGCCATCAGTGCCGGACACGTCGGCTACACCTTC. This sequence encodes CAISAGHVGYTF.

The V gene is TRBV7-2, the J gene TRBJ2-1; D is undetermined. V shed 2 bases and J shed 0 bases, with 8 bases lying between them. CDR3 length: 15 amino acids. The germline gives CDR1 SGHTA, CDR2 FQGNSA. In nucleotides, the CDR3 is TGTGCCAGCAGCTTAAACTACGGCTCCTACAATGAGCAGTTCTTC. It encodes CASSLNYGSYNEQFF. The variable domain in full, completed from reference TRBV7-2 and TRBJ2-1, reads GAGVSQSPSNKVTEKGKDVELRCDPISGHTALYWYRQSLGQGLEFLIYFQGNSAPDKSGLPSDRFSAERTGGSVSTLTIQRTQQEDSAVYLCASSLNYGSYNEQFFGPGTRLTVL.

This clone ranks as large. Other DNA sequences within the sample encode an identical CDR3. This chain links TRBV28 with TRBJ1-5; TRBD1 might be the D (5 bases). Trimming removed 2 bases from V and 5 bases from J, with 13 bases in between. This CDR3 has 15 residues. Germline CDR1 and CDR2: MDHEN and SYDVKM. The CDR3 here is CASSLGGVGDQPQHF. CDR3 nucleotides: TGTGCCAGCAGTTTAGGCGGCGTGGGGGATCAGCCCCAGCATTTT.

This clone was seen once. The rearrangement links TRBV7-2 to TRBJ2-6, with TRBD2 as a possible D gene (5 bases). Trimming took 5 bases from V and 0 from J, leaving 8 bases between them. CDR3 length equals 15 residues. Germline CDR1 is SGHTA and CDR2 is FQGNSA. DNA for the CDR3: TGTGCCAGCAGCCAAGGGAGCTCTGGGGCCAACGTCCTGACTTTC. Its translation is CASSQGSSGANVLTF.

This clone was seen only a few times. Other DNA sequences in this specimen translate into the identical CDR3. The J gene is TRBJ2-7, the V gene TRBV7-9; 7 bases fit TRBD1. The CDR3 covers 14 residues. Germline trimming cut 5 bases from V and 3 bases from J; bases unmatched to any gene: 7. Germline CDR1 SEHNR, CDR2 FQNEAQ (reference sequence). Here the CDR3 DNA reads TGTGCCAGCAGCCCCCGGACAGGCCACTACGAGCAGTACTTC. This codes for CASSPRTGHYEQYF.

The chain uses TRBV28 and TRBJ2-5, with 7 positions matching TRBD2. Trimming removed 4 bases from V and 2 bases from J; junction bases left unmatched: 13. This CDR3 comprises 17 residues. The V gene's germline CDR1 is MDHEN and CDR2 SYDVKM. The CDR3 DNA reads TGTGCCAGCAGTTCCCGCATGCTAGCGGAGAATCAAGAGACCCAGTACTTC. This translates into CASSSRMLAENQETQYF.

This sequence joins TRBV5-4 and TRBJ2-7, with no clear D. The CDR3 has 11 residues. V was pared by 4 bases and J by 3 bases, with 5 bases between. The germline CDR1 and CDR2 sequences are SGHNT and YYREEE (reference sequence). In nucleotides, the CDR3 is TGTGCCAGCAGCCGTTACTACGAGCAGTACTTC. This encodes CASSRYYEQYF.

This clone was observed a handful of times. The chain links TRBV5-1 to TRBJ2-3; 10 nucleotides line up with TRBD2. Germline trimming cut 2 bases from V and 3 bases from J; bases unmatched to any gene: 3. The V gene's germline CDR1 is SGHRS and CDR2 YFSETQ. The CDR3 sequence is 15 residues long. In DNA form, the CDR3 reads TGCGCCAGCAGCTTTAGCGGGAGGTCGACAGATACGCAGTATTTT. As protein: CASSFSGRSTDTQYF. Variable domain in full (rest from reference TRBV5-1 and TRBJ2-3): KAGVTQTPRYLIKTRGQQVTLSCSPISGHRSVSWYQQTPGQGLQFLFEYFSETQRNKGNFPGRFSGRQFSNSRSEMNVSTLELGDSALYLCASSFSGRSTDTQYFGPGTRLTVL.

The V and J genes are TRBV7-2 and TRBJ2-1; D is perhaps TRBD2 (5 bases). The CDR3 loop spans 15 amino acids. V was shortened by 3 bases and J by 6 bases, with 15 bases between the two germline ends. The germline gives CDR1 SGHTA, CDR2 FQGNSA. The CDR3 sequence is CASSLIATPGNEQFF. The CDR3 DNA follows: TGTGCCAGCAGCTTGATAGCGACCCCAGGCAATGAGCAGTTCTTC.